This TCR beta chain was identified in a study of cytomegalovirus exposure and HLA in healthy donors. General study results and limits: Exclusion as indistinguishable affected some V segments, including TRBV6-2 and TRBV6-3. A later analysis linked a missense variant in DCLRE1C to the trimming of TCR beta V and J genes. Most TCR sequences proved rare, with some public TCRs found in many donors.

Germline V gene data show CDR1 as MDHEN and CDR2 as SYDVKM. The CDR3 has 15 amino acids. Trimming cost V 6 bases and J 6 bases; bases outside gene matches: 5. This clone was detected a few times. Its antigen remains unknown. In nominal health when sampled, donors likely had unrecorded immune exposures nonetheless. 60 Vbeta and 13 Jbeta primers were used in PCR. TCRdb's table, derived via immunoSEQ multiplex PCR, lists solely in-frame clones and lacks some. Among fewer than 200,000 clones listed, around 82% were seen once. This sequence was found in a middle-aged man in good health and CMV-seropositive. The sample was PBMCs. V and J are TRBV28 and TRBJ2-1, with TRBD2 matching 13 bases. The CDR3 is CASSPGTSGANEQFF. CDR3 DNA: TGTGCCAGCAGCCCCGGGACTAGCGGGGCCAATGAGCAGTTCTTC.